Listed below are T cell receptor beta chains from one sample, sequenced in a study of blood T cell repertoires in COVID-19. Data came from immunoSEQ multiplex PCR; TCRdb stores just in-frame clones and leaves some out. The table records roughly 60,000 clones, approximately 83% of them present only once. The specimen sequenced was peripheral blood. These receptors were taken from a man older than 75 with COVID-19, enrolled during active disease. Both conserved end residues are part of each CDR3. The order of the fields is CDR3 protein, CDR3 DNA, V gene, clone size, D gene, J gene. D genes are given only for firm matches. Not every row has a clone size; where given, it reads once, few, many or a size class.

CDR3: CASSQGLAGGQETQYF
DNA: TGTGCCAGCAGCCAGGGACTAGCGGGGGGGCAAGAGACCCAGTACTTC
V: TRBV3-1/TRBV3-2
size: once
D: TRBD2
J: TRBJ2-5

CDR3: CASSILGGGTEAFF
DNA: TGTGCCAGTAGTATCTTGGGGGGGGGCACTGAAGCTTTCTTT
V: TRBV19
size: once
D: NA
J: TRBJ1-1

CDR3: CASSSLGQRKSPRDYGYTF
DNA: TGTGCCAGCAGTTCCTTGGGACAGCGCAAATCGCCGAGGGACTATGGCTACACCTTC
V: TRBV27
size: NA
D: TRBD1
J: TRBJ1-2

CDR3: CASSQDMANEQFF
DNA: TGTGCCAGCAGCCAAGATATGGCCAATGAGCAGTTCTTC
V: TRBV3-1/TRBV3-2
size: NA
D: NA
J: TRBJ2-1

CDR3: CASSFQGATEAFF
DNA: TGTGCCAGCAGCTTTCAGGGGGCGACTGAAGCTTTCTTT
V: TRBV6-6
size: NA
D: TRBD1
J: TRBJ1-1

CDR3: CASTLPGSQETQYF
DNA: TGTGCCAGCACCCTGCCGGGGAGTCAAGAGACCCAGTACTTC
V: TRBV28
size: NA
D: NA
J: TRBJ2-5

CDR3: CSVVRQVYYNEQFF
DNA: TGCAGCGTAGTCCGACAGGTTTACTACAATGAGCAGTTCTTC
V: TRBV29-1
size: NA
D: NA
J: TRBJ2-1

CDR3: CASRPIRVAKNIQYF
DNA: TGTGCCAGCAGACCTATCAGGGTGGCCAAAAACATTCAGTACTTC
V: TRBV6-5
size: NA
D: NA
J: TRBJ2-4

CDR3: CASSAGQADQPQHF
DNA: TGCGCCAGCAGCGCGGGACAGGCCGATCAGCCCCAGCATTTT
V: TRBV5-1
size: NA
D: TRBD1
J: TRBJ1-5

CDR3: CSASWHSNQPQHF
DNA: TGCAGTGCTAGTTGGCATAGCAATCAGCCCCAGCATTTT
V: TRBV20-1
size: once
D: NA
J: TRBJ1-5

CDR3: CASSRRQGNTEAFF
DNA: TGCGCCAGCAGCCGGAGACAGGGAAACACTGAAGCTTTCTTT
V: TRBV5-1
size: NA
D: TRBD1
J: TRBJ1-1

CDR3: CATSDSSNQPQHF
DNA: TGTGCCACCAGTGACAGTAGCAATCAGCCCCAGCATTTT
V: TRBV15
size: once
D: NA
J: TRBJ1-5

CDR3: CASSQGSQGNQPQHF
DNA: TGTGCCAGCAGCCAAGGGAGTCAGGGAAACCAGCCCCAGCATTTT
V: TRBV4-2
size: NA
D: NA
J: TRBJ1-5

CDR3: CASSNRGSNTEAFF
DNA: TGTGCCAGCAGCAACAGGGGGTCGAACACTGAAGCTTTCTTT
V: TRBV21-1
size: NA
D: NA
J: TRBJ1-1

CDR3: CASSPAGRIYGYTF
DNA: TGTGCCAGCTCACCGGCCGGGAGAATCTATGGCTACACCTTC
V: TRBV18
size: NA
D: NA
J: TRBJ1-2

CDR3: CASSSPASDNEQFF
DNA: TGTGCCAGCAGCTCCCCGGCTAGCGACAATGAGCAGTTCTTC
V: TRBV9
size: few
D: NA
J: TRBJ2-1

CDR3: CASSLLSGNTIYF
DNA: TGCGCCAGCAGCTTGCTCTCTGGAAACACCATATATTTT
V: TRBV5-1
size: NA
D: NA
J: TRBJ1-3

CDR3: CASSMDRGIQETQYF
DNA: TGTGCCAGCAGCATGGACAGGGGGATCCAAGAGACCCAGTACTTC
V: TRBV11-1
size: NA
D: TRBD1
J: TRBJ2-5

CDR3: CASSLQGVGANVLTF
DNA: TGTGCCAGCAGTTTACAGGGGGTTGGGGCCAACGTCCTGACTTTC
V: TRBV7-6
size: NA
D: TRBD1
J: TRBJ2-6

CDR3: CASSLGRRNTEAFF
DNA: TGTGCCAGCAGCTTGGGCCGGAGAAACACTGAAGCTTTCTTT
V: TRBV5-6
size: NA
D: NA
J: TRBJ1-1

CDR3: CASSLDAGIEKLFF
DNA: TGCGCCAGCAGCTTGGACGCAGGGATCGAAAAACTGTTTTTT
V: TRBV5-1
size: NA
D: NA
J: TRBJ1-4

CDR3: CASSPDSRIQPQHF
DNA: TGTGCCAGCAGTCCGGACAGCCGGATACAGCCCCAGCATTTT
V: TRBV27
size: NA
D: NA
J: TRBJ1-5

CDR3: CASSSDRKEAFF
DNA: TGTGCCAGCAGTTCAGACAGGAAGGAAGCTTTCTTT
V: TRBV28
size: NA
D: NA
J: TRBJ1-1

CDR3: CASKGQGKETQYF
DNA: TGTGCCAGTAAGGGACAGGGGAAAGAGACCCAGTACTTC
V: TRBV19
size: few
D: TRBD1
J: TRBJ2-5

CDR3: CASSYGTSGTDTQYF
DNA: TGTGCCAGCAGCTACGGGACTAGCGGCACAGATACGCAGTATTTT
V: TRBV7-8
size: NA
D: TRBD2
J: TRBJ2-3

CDR3: CASSQGLAGETQYF
DNA: TGCGCCAGCAGCCAGGGACTAGCGGGAGAGACCCAGTACTTC
V: TRBV5-1
size: NA
D: TRBD2
J: TRBJ2-5

CDR3: CASSQLLRDRGSYGYTF
DNA: TGTGCCAGCAGCCAGCTACTCCGGGACAGGGGTAGCTATGGCTACACCTTC
V: TRBV4-2
size: NA
D: TRBD1
J: TRBJ1-2

CDR3: CASSRVQGIQYF
DNA: TGTGCCAGCAGTCGAGTACAGGGCATTCAGTACTTC
V: TRBV6-5
size: NA
D: NA
J: TRBJ2-4

CDR3: CATSDGVGVSNQPQHF
DNA: TGTGCCACCAGTGACGGGGTCGGGGTGAGCAATCAGCCCCAGCATTTT
V: TRBV24-1
size: NA
D: NA
J: TRBJ1-5

CDR3: CASSVATRGFEAFF
DNA: TGTGCCAGCAGCGTAGCTACTAGAGGCTTTGAAGCTTTCTTT
V: TRBV9
size: once
D: NA
J: TRBJ1-1

CDR3: CASSEFAGGPYEQYF
DNA: TGTGCCAGCAGTGAATTCGCGGGGGGGCCCTACGAGCAGTACTTC
V: TRBV6-1
size: NA
D: TRBD2
J: TRBJ2-7

CDR3: CASSYSRGTYEQYF
DNA: TGTGCCAGCAGTTACTCGCGAGGGACCTACGAGCAGTACTTC
V: TRBV6-2/TRBV6-3
size: NA
D: NA
J: TRBJ2-7

CDR3: CSVGTSGETQYF
DNA: TGCAGCGTCGGGACTTCTGGGGAGACCCAGTACTTC
V: TRBV29-1
size: NA
D: NA
J: TRBJ2-5

CDR3: CASSPQGAYEQYF
DNA: TGTGCCAGCAGCCCACAGGGGGCCTACGAGCAGTACTTC
V: TRBV11-3
size: NA
D: TRBD1
J: TRBJ2-7

CDR3: CASSPREAGAIEKLFF
DNA: TGTGCCAGCAGCCCACGAGAGGCGGGGGCGATTGAAAAACTGTTTTTT
V: TRBV9
size: NA
D: NA
J: TRBJ1-4

CDR3: CASRYQGQGYNEQFF
DNA: TGTGCCAGCAGGTACCAAGGACAGGGCTACAATGAGCAGTTCTTC
V: TRBV5-4
size: NA
D: TRBD1
J: TRBJ2-1

CDR3: CASSQATGTYGYTF
DNA: TGTGCCAGCAGCCAGGCGACAGGGACCTATGGCTACACCTTC
V: TRBV3-1/TRBV3-2
size: NA
D: TRBD1
J: TRBJ1-2

CDR3: CASSGTGVFNQPQHF
DNA: TGTGCCAGCAGTGGGACAGGGGTGTTCAATCAGCCCCAGCATTTT
V: TRBV2
size: NA
D: TRBD1
J: TRBJ1-5

CDR3: CASSLLGFEAFF
DNA: TGTGCCAGCAGCTTGCTAGGATTTGAAGCTTTCTTT
V: TRBV5-5
size: NA
D: NA
J: TRBJ1-1

CDR3: CASSSTSGGAQETQYF
DNA: TGTGCCAGCAGCAGCACGAGCGGGGGGGCCCAAGAGACCCAGTACTTC
V: TRBV7-3
size: NA
D: TRBD2
J: TRBJ2-5

CDR3: CASSLPNSPLHF
DNA: TGTGCCAGCAGTCTCCCTAATTCACCCCTCCACTTT
V: TRBV6-2/TRBV6-3
size: NA
D: NA
J: TRBJ1-6

CDR3: CASSHRENGYTF
DNA: TGTGCCAGCAGCCACAGAGAAAATGGCTACACCTTC
V: TRBV6-2/TRBV6-3
size: NA
D: NA
J: TRBJ1-2

CDR3: CASSLATGGYYGYTF
DNA: TGTGCCAGCAGCTTAGCGACAGGGGGGTACTATGGCTACACCTTC
V: TRBV7-2
size: few
D: TRBD1
J: TRBJ1-2

CDR3: CASSPDGRGYGYTF
DNA: TGTGCCAGCAGTCCCGACGGGAGGGGGTATGGCTACACCTTC
V: TRBV6-2/TRBV6-3
size: NA
D: NA
J: TRBJ1-2

CDR3: CASSQGRGGTEAFF
DNA: TGTGCCAGCAGCCAAGGAAGGGGAGGCACTGAAGCTTTCTTT
V: TRBV3-1/TRBV3-2
size: NA
D: NA
J: TRBJ1-1

CDR3: CATSRELAGGWNEQFF
DNA: TGTGCCACCAGCAGAGAACTAGCGGGAGGGTGGAATGAGCAGTTCTTC
V: TRBV15
size: NA
D: TRBD2
J: TRBJ2-1

CDR3: CASSLRGSTDTQYF
DNA: TGTGCCAGCAGCTTACGGGGGAGCACAGATACGCAGTATTTT
V: TRBV11-3
size: NA
D: NA
J: TRBJ2-3

CDR3: CASRTYNSGEQFF
DNA: TGTGCCAGCAGGACATATAACAGTGGTGAGCAGTTCTTC
V: TRBV7-2
size: NA
D: NA
J: TRBJ2-1

CDR3: CASSLALTISGDYGYTF
DNA: TGTGCCAGCAGTTTAGCATTAACGATCTCAGGGGACTATGGCTACACCTTC
V: TRBV28
size: few
D: NA
J: TRBJ1-2

CDR3: CAWSRWGLDTGELFF
DNA: TGTGCCTGGAGTCGGTGGGGCTTGGACACCGGGGAGCTGTTTTTT
V: TRBV30
size: NA
D: NA
J: TRBJ2-2

CDR3: CASSGDPGVSSGANVLTF
DNA: TGTGCCAGCAGCGGAGACCCGGGGGTGTCCTCTGGGGCCAACGTCCTGACTTTC
V: TRBV9
size: NA
D: NA
J: TRBJ2-6

CDR3: CATSDSGTGNEAFF
DNA: TGTGCCACCAGTGACTCCGGGACAGGGAATGAAGCTTTCTTT
V: TRBV24-1
size: NA
D: TRBD1
J: TRBJ1-1

CDR3: CASSPMTGTNEQFF
DNA: TGTGCCAGCAGTCCGATGACAGGGACGAATGAGCAGTTCTTC
V: TRBV5-6
size: NA
D: TRBD1
J: TRBJ2-1

CDR3: CASSQDNRGTEAFF
DNA: TGCGCCAGCAGCCAAGATAACAGGGGGACTGAAGCTTTCTTT
V: TRBV4-3
size: NA
D: TRBD1
J: TRBJ1-1

CDR3: CASSVGWGDRRSSYEQYF
DNA: TGTGCCAGCAGTGTGGGATGGGGGGACAGAAGGAGCTCCTACGAGCAGTACTTC
V: TRBV6-4
size: few
D: NA
J: TRBJ2-7

CDR3: CASSPETGGDTEAFF
DNA: TGCGCCAGCAGCCCAGAGACAGGGGGAGACACTGAAGCTTTCTTT
V: TRBV5-1
size: NA
D: TRBD1
J: TRBJ1-1

CDR3: CASRARQGVDTEAFF
DNA: TGTGCCAGCAGAGCCAGACAGGGGGTCGACACTGAAGCTTTCTTT
V: TRBV9
size: NA
D: TRBD1
J: TRBJ1-1

CDR3: CASSYRATGGSGGYTF
DNA: TGTGCCAGCAGCTACCGAGCGACAGGGGGATCGGGTGGCTACACCTTC
V: TRBV7-9
size: NA
D: TRBD1
J: TRBJ1-2